A single sample gave rise to the 25 T cell receptor beta chains below, sequenced in a study of blood T cells in healthy people across ages. Alongside a J-beta primer mix, a sample-barcoded 5' primer served in a second PCR lasting roughly 7 to 12 cycles. Using its own MiXCR run on the 5' RACE reads, TCRdb lists one record per CDR3 protein. This table holds around 520,000 distinct CDR3 sequences, about 29% found once. This sample also appeared in a second study, on T cells of mothers and their children.

Source material: blood. The receptor source for this set is a boy younger than 10 in good health.

This clonotype was detected only a few times. One junction end disagrees with the germline gene, perhaps due to a read error. The V and J genes are TRBV7-9 and TRBJ2-3, with D tentatively TRBD1 (5 bases). Germline V gives CDR1 SEHNR, CDR2 FQNEAQ (reference sequence). The CDR3 runs to 13 residues. In DNA, the CDR3 is TGTGCCAGCAGCTTCCAAGGCACAGGTACGCAGTATTTT. Protein sequence: CASSFQGTGTQYF.

The chain joins TRBV10-1 to TRBJ2-1; D is perhaps TRBD2 (7 bases). Germline CDR1 WNHNN, CDR2 SYGVQD (reference sequence). V lost 2 bases, J lost 8 bases, and 10 bases lay in between. This CDR3 comprises 13 residues. The CDR3, as DNA: TGCGCCAGCAGTGAGGGGGGGGCCGATGAGCAGTTCTTC. This translates into CASSEGGADEQFF.

This clonotype turned up a few times. This chain links TRBV12-3 or TRBV12-4 with TRBJ2-5; TRBD2 matches 7 bases. This CDR3 spans 15 amino acids. The trim removed 1 base at V and 3 bases at J, leaving 5 bases unmatched. In DNA form, the CDR3 reads TGTGCCAGCAGTTTAGTAGCGGGCCTTAAAGAGACCCAGTACTTC. Encoded protein: CASSLVAGLKETQYF.

The table lists this clonotype with a few counts. The V and J genes are TRBV14 and TRBJ2-4, with 11 bases that match TRBD2. Germline lookup yields CDR1 SGHDN and CDR2 FVKESK. Trimming cost V 2 bases and J 10 bases; bases outside gene matches: 10. This CDR3 is 16 amino acids long. Here the CDR3 DNA reads TGTGCCAGCAGCCAACATAGGGCTAGCGGGAGGCTGATTCAGTACTTC. This translates into CASSQHRASGRLIQYF.

This clonotype was seen only a few times. V is TRBV29-1 and J is TRBJ2-5; TRBD2 matches at 8 bases. V trimming: 4 bases; J trimming: 5 bases; junction bases outside the gene matches: 3. The CDR3 extends over 12 amino acids. The germline V gene encodes CDR1 SQVTM and CDR2 ANQGSEA. In DNA form, the CDR3 reads TGCAGCGTTGCCTGGACTAGCGAGACCCAGTACTTC. This gives the protein CSVAWTSETQYF. Supplemented by reference TRBV29-1 and TRBJ2-5, the full variable domain reads SAVISQKPSRDICQRGTSLTIQCQVDSQVTMMFWYRQQPGQSLTLIATANQGSEATYESGFVIDKFPISRPNLTFSTLTVSNMSPEDSSIYLCSVAWTSETQYFGPGTRLLVL.

V is TRBV4-1 and J is TRBJ2-5; TRBD1 is a possible D gene (5 bases). The J call may be in error: the DNA end matches TRBJ2-7 better. Per the germline V gene, CDR1 is MGHRA and CDR2 is YSYEKL. The CDR3 consists of 14 residues. Here the CDR3 DNA reads TGCGCCAGCAGTCAAAACACAGGACCCTACGAGCAGTACTTC. Translation: CASSQNTGPYEQYF.

In the case of this clonotype: A junction end diverges from the germline sequence, so it may reflect a read error. J is TRBJ2-1 and V is TRBV18, with D perhaps matching TRBD2 (6 bases). There are 17 residues in the CDR3. The germline V gene has CDR1 KGHSH and CDR2 LQKENI. The CDR3 DNA is TGTGCCGGCTCGCCGACTTGGGGGGTCTCCTCCTACAATGAGCAGTTCTTC. This gives the protein CAGSPTWGVSSYNEQFF.

The CDR3 bases are TGTGCCAGCGGTGCCGGGACAGGGTTATCTAATGAAAAACTGTTTTTT. Translated: CASGAGTGLSNEKLFF. The chain joins TRBV6-6 to TRBJ1-4; 9 nucleotides agree with TRBD1. The germline V gene encodes CDR1 MNHNY and CDR2 SVGAGI (reference sequence). V shed 8 bases, J shed 3 bases, and the junction held 10 bases outside the gene matches. CDR3 length: 16 residues.

The chain employs TRBV9 and TRBJ2-2; the D is unclear. V lost 0 bases, J lost 1 base, and 10 bases lay in between. This CDR3 region has 16 residues. Germline V gives CDR1 SGDLS, CDR2 YYNGEE. CDR3 loop: CASSVGALLNTGELFF. CDR3 DNA sequence: TGTGCCAGCAGCGTAGGGGCACTCCTGAACACCGGGGAGCTGTTTTTT.

Comments on this clonotype: A read error may account for a junction end that differs from germline. J is TRBJ1-4 and V is TRBV3-1; D is uncertain. This CDR3 has 14 amino acids. Germline lookup yields CDR1 LGHDT and CDR2 YNNKEL (reference sequence). In DNA form, the CDR3 reads TGTGCCAGCAGCCCTTCGGACGGTAATGAAAAACCGTTTTTT. Translated: CASSPSDGNEKPFF.

The sample holds a few counts of this clonotype. V is TRBV7-2 and J is TRBJ2-7; no firm D call. The ends were cut back, 5 bases at V and 6 bases at J, with 8 bases in the middle. Germline assignment: CDR1 SGHTA and CDR2 FQGNSA. This CDR3 contains 11 residues. CDR3 sequence (DNA): TGTGCCAGCAGCGGGGTCGCCGAGCAGTACTTC. This codes for CASSGVAEQYF.

V gene TRBV2 combines with J gene TRBJ2-5; D unresolved. V gave up 1 base and J gave up 5 bases, with 14 bases separating them. Germline V gene sequence: CDR1 SNHLY, CDR2 FYNNEI. CDR3 length: 15 amino acids. CDR3 sequence: CASSEVSSPVETQYF. The DNA for the CDR3 is TGTGCCAGCAGTGAAGTTTCCTCCCCGGTGGAGACCCAGTACTTC.

This clonotype was observed a few times. The junction shows a germline mismatch at one end, possibly a read error. The gene calls are TRBV27 and TRBJ2-1; 7 bases align to TRBD1. From germline, CDR1 is MNHEY and CDR2 SMNVEV (reference sequence). The CDR3 is 15 amino acids. CDR3 bases: TGTGCCAGCTGCGCCTGGGACAGTGGAAACAATGGGCAGTTCTTC. Amino acid sequence: CASCAWDSGNNGQFF.

This clonotype was recorded only once. The rearrangement links TRBV20-1 to TRBJ1-2; no clear D gene. Trimming took off 5 bases at V and 2 bases at J, with 18 bases between the two ends. Germline V gene data show CDR1 as DFQATT and CDR2 as SNEGSKA (reference sequence). This CDR3 is built from 15 residues. The CDR3 DNA follows: TGCAGTGCTGGATCTCCGCGGCGGCCCAACTATGGCTACACCTTC. Protein: CSAGSPRRPNYGYTF.

This clonotype came up a few times. The rearrangement uses TRBV6-5 and TRBJ2-6; D perhaps matches TRBD2 (5 bases). Trimming took off 5 bases at V and 4 bases at J, with 15 bases between the two ends. CDR3 length equals 16 residues. Germline CDR1 is MNHEY and CDR2 is SVGAGI. The CDR3 is CASSPDPRRGANVLTF. The CDR3, as DNA: TGTGCCAGCAGTCCAGACCCCCGGAGGGGGGCCAACGTCCTGACTTTC.

This clonotype showed up just a few times. This chain joins TRBV20-1 and TRBJ2-1, with TRBD1 matching over 9 bases. The J call may be mistaken, given a closer DNA end match to TRBJ2-7. The CDR3 has 14 residues. CDR1 is DFQATT and CDR2 is SNEGSKA in the germline V gene (reference sequence). CDR3 in DNA: TGCAGTGCTCGTTCACAGGGGGCGTTCTACGAGCAGTACTTC. This codes for CSARSQGAFYEQYF.

This clonotype was observed a handful of times. The chain is built from TRBV5-1 and TRBJ2-1, with 7 bases that match TRBD1. This CDR3 has 15 residues. V was clipped by 0 bases and J by 8 bases; unmatched bases: 8. The V gene's germline CDR1 is SGHRS and CDR2 YFSETQ. The CDR3 bases are TGCGCCAGCAGCTTGGGCAGGGGGAATAGGGATGAGCAGTTCTTC. Translation: CASSLGRGNRDEQFF.

The rearrangement uses TRBV7-2 and TRBJ2-7; TRBD1 might be the D (5 bases). Trimming took 4 bases from V and 2 from J, leaving 15 bases between them. The CDR3 runs to 15 residues. Germline V gene sequence: CDR1 SGHTA, CDR2 FQGNSA. The CDR3 sequence: CASSSTAAGPYEQYF. The CDR3 DNA reads as TGTGCCAGCAGCTCGACGGCGGCAGGGCCCTACGAGCAGTACTTC. Based on the CDR3 plus reference TRBV7-2 and TRBJ2-7, the full variable domain is GAGVSQSPSNKVTEKGKDVELRCDPISGHTALYWYRQSLGQGLEFLIYFQGNSAPDKSGLPSDRFSAERTGGSVSTLTIQRTQQEDSAVYLCASSSTAAGPYEQYFGPGTRLTVT.

This clonotype was counted between two and nine times. The rearrangement links TRBV3-1 to TRBJ2-3; D remains unclear. Trimming stripped 0 bases from V and 11 bases from J, with 12 bases between. The germline V gene encodes CDR1 LGHDT and CDR2 YNNKEL (reference sequence). The CDR3 has 13 amino acids. The CDR3: CASSQEEGIEQYF. CDR3 in DNA: TGTGCCAGCAGCCAAGAGGAAGGGATAGAGCAGTATTTT.

This clonotype was seen a few times. This sequence joins TRBV12-3 or TRBV12-4 and TRBJ2-2, with D perhaps TRBD1 or TRBD2 (5 bases each). Trimming took off 10 bases at V and 4 bases at J, with 16 bases between the two ends. CDR3 length equals 14 residues. CDR3 protein: CATEGQRRTGELFF. The CDR3 DNA follows: TGTGCCACAGAGGGGCAGCGGCGCACCGGGGAGCTGTTTTTT.

The gene calls are TRBV10-3 and TRBJ1-2; maybe TRBD1 (5 bases). Germline loops: CDR1 ENHRY, CDR2 SYGVKD. This CDR3 has 13 residues. Trimming removed 6 bases from V and 8 bases from J, with 16 bases in between. The CDR3 here is CAIRKFDSFGYTF. CDR3 nucleotides: TGTGCCATCAGGAAGTTCGACAGTTTCGGCTACACCTTC.

The V and J genes are TRBV4-1 and TRBJ2-5; no definite D call. V was cut by 0 bases and J by 11 bases, with 13 bases left in between. Germline assignment: CDR1 MGHRA and CDR2 YSYEKL. CDR3 length: 13 residues. In DNA form, the CDR3 reads TGCGCCAGCAGCCAAGACAGGCGTCAGGAGCAGTACTTC. The encoded protein is CASSQDRRQEQYF.

This clonotype was found a few times. The chain uses TRBV10-3 and TRBJ1-2; D possibly corresponds to TRBD1 (6 bases). Per germline, CDR1 ENHRY and CDR2 SYGVKD. The CDR3 is 14 amino acids. Trimming left V 6 bases short and J 3 bases short, with 14 bases between. CDR3 region: CAIRRGRGDYGYTF. The CDR3 DNA reads TGTGCCATCAGAAGAGGCAGGGGAGACTATGGCTACACCTTC.

This clonotype was observed a few times. The rearrangement uses TRBV3-1 and TRBJ2-7, with 8 bases identical to TRBD2. Germline V gene lookup returns CDR1 LGHDT and CDR2 YNNKEL (reference sequence). The CDR3 has 16 residues. The J segment lost 2 bases and the V segment lost 0 bases, leaving 6 bases of the junction unmatched. CDR3 in amino acids: CASSQEAGAPTYEQYF. The CDR3 nucleotides are TGTGCCAGCAGCCAAGAAGCGGGGGCCCCCACCTACGAGCAGTACTTC.

This chain uses TRBV4-3 with TRBJ2-5; 15 positions agree with TRBD2. The J call may be wrong; the DNA end is better matched by TRBJ2-1. CDR1 LGHNA and CDR2 YSLEER come from the germline V gene. The CDR3 runs to 17 residues. Written as DNA, the CDR3 is TGCGCCAGCAGCCAAGCGGGACTAGCGGGAGGCCGTCATGAGCAGTTCTTC. Amino acids: CASSQAGLAGGRHEQFF.